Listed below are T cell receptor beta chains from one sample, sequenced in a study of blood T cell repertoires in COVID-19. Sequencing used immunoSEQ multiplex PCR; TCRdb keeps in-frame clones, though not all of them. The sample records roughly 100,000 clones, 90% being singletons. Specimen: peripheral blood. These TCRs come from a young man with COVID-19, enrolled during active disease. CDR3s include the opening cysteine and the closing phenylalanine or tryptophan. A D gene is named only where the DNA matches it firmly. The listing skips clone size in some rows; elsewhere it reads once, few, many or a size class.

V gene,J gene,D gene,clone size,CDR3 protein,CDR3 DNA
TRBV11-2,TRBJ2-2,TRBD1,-,CASSISQGRRTGELFF,TGTGCCAGCAGCATCTCACAGGGGCGGCGGACCGGGGAGCTGTTTTTT
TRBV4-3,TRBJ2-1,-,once,CASSQGTASGHEQFF,TGCGCCAGCAGCCAAGGGACAGCGTCGGGCCATGAGCAGTTCTTC
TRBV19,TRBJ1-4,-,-,CASSRGTGLNEKLFF,TGTGCCAGTAGTCGAGGGACTGGTTTAAATGAAAAACTGTTTTTT
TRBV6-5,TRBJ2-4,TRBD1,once,CASRPTGIANIQYF,TGTGCCAGCAGACCGACAGGGATCGCAAACATTCAGTACTTC
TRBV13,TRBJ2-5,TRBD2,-,CASSPTAGETQYF,TGTGCCAGCAGCCCGACAGCGGGGGAGACCCAGTACTTC
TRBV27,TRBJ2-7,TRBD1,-,CASSLLGQGSVQYF,TGTGCCAGCAGTTTACTAGGACAGGGATCAGTGCAGTACTTC
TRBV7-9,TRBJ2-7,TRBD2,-,CASSFQGLAGDEQYF,TGTGCCAGCAGCTTTCAGGGGCTAGCGGGAGACGAGCAGTACTTC
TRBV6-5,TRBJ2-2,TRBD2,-,CASKGTIGVGELFF,TGTGCCAGCAAGGGGACTATTGGGGTGGGGGAGCTGTTTTTT
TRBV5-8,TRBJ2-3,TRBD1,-,CASSPGQLSTDTQYF,TGTGCCAGCAGCCCGGGACAGCTTAGCACAGATACGCAGTATTTT
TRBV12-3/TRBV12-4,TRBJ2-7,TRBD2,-,CASSFGTINEQYF,TGTGCCAGCAGTTTCGGGACTATAAACGAGCAGTACTTC
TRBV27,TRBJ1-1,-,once,CASSLARGNTEAFF,TGTGCCAGCAGTTTAGCTCGGGGGAACACTGAAGCTTTCTTT
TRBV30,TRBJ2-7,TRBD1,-,CAWSKSTGVTYEQYF,TGTGCCTGGAGTAAATCGACAGGGGTAACCTACGAGCAGTACTTC
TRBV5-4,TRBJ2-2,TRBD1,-,CASSSYDRGRGGELFF,TGTGCCAGCAGCAGCTATGACAGGGGAAGGGGCGGGGAGCTGTTTTTT
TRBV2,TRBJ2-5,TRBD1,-,CARQGDGQETQYF,TGTGCCCGACAGGGGGATGGCCAAGAGACCCAGTACTTC
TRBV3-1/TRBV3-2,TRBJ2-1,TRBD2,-,CASSQAPASGPYNEQFF,TGTGCCAGCAGCCAAGCCCCCGCTAGCGGGCCCTACAATGAGCAGTTCTTC
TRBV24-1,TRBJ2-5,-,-,CATSAGETQYF,TGTGCCACCAGTGCCGGGGAGACCCAGTACTTC
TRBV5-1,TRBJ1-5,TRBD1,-,CASSLGPGQVNQPQHF,TGCGCCAGCAGCTTGGGGCCGGGACAGGTAAATCAGCCCCAGCATTTT
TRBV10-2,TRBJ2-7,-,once,CASSEIGGYEQYF,TGCGCCAGCAGTGAGATAGGGGGATACGAGCAGTACTTC
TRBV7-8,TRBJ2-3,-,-,CASRRSTDTQYF,TGTGCCAGCAGACGATCAACAGATACGCAGTATTTT
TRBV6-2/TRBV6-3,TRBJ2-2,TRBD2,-,CASSSPGLRTGELFF,TGTGCCAGCAGTTCTCCGGGACTACGGACCGGGGAGCTGTTTTTT
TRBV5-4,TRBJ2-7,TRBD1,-,CASSLGTGDIYEQYF,TGTGCCAGCAGCTTGGGGACAGGGGATATCTACGAGCAGTACTTC
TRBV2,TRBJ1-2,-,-,CASSPGTGPGEGYTF,TGTGCCAGCAGTCCAGGGACCGGACCGGGAGAGGGCTACACCTTC
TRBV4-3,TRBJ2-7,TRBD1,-,CASSQDGRGTGGDEQYF,TGCGCCAGCAGCCAAGATGGCCGCGGGACAGGGGGCGACGAGCAGTACTTC
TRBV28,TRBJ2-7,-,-,CASRPPTGYEQYF,TGTGCCAGCAGACCCCCGACAGGCTACGAGCAGTACTTC
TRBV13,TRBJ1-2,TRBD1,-,CASSLEYGTGGTIYGYTF,TGTGCCAGCAGCTTAGAATACGGTACAGGGGGCACTATCTATGGCTACACCTTC
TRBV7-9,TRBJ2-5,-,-,CAFQAGLQETQYF,TGTGCCTTCCAGGCAGGGCTTCAAGAGACCCAGTACTTC
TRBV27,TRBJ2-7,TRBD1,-,CASSLGQGSYEQYF,TGTGCCAGCAGTTTGGGACAGGGTTCCTACGAGCAGTACTTC
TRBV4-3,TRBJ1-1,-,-,CASSQELPRNTEAFF,TGCGCCAGCAGCCAAGAGTTACCGAGGAACACTGAAGCTTTCTTT
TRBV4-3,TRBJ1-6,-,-,CASSQIGRGSRSPLHF,TGCGCCAGCAGCCAAATCGGGCGGGGAAGTCGGTCACCCCTCCACTTT
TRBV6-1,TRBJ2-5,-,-,CASSEGGTQYF,TGTGCCAGCAGTGAAGGAGGGACCCAGTACTTC
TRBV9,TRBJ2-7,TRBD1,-,CASSVGQGAREQYF,TGTGCCAGCAGCGTGGGACAGGGGGCGCGGGAGCAGTACTTC
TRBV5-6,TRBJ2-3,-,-,CASSRSTDTQYF,TGTGCCAGCAGCCGGAGCACAGATACGCAGTATTTT
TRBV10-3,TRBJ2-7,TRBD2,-,CAIRGGTSGSSPHEQYF,TGTGCCATCAGGGGAGGGACTAGCGGGAGTAGTCCCCACGAGCAGTACTTC
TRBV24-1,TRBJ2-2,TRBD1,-,CATSDRTGTGGTGELFF,TGTGCCACCAGTGATCGGACCGGGACAGGGGGCACCGGGGAGCTGTTTTTT
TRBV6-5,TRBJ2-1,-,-,CATVSRDKKFF,TGTGCCACCGTGTCACGGGACAAAAAGTTCTTC
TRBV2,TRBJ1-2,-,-,CASGAQGPYGYTF,TGTGCCAGTGGGGCACAGGGTCCCTATGGCTACACCTTC
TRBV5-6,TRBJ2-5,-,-,CASSLDRAGTQYF,TGTGCCAGCAGCTTGGATAGGGCGGGGACCCAGTACTTC
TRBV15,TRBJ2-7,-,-,CATSRISGRPYEQYF,TGTGCCACCAGCAGAATTAGCGGCCGCCCCTACGAGCAGTACTTC
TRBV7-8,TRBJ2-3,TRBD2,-,CASSSSWNGGRTDTQYF,TGTGCCAGCAGCTCAAGCTGGAACGGGGGGAGGACAGATACGCAGTATTTT
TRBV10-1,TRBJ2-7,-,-,CASSERASAPYEQYF,TGCGCCAGCAGTGAGAGGGCTAGCGCACCCTACGAGCAGTACTTC
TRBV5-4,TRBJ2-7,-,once,CASSLGGGGGLYEQYF,TGTGCCAGCAGCTTGGGAGGTGGCGGGGGCCTCTACGAGCAGTACTTC
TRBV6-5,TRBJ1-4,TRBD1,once,CASRSTGGNEKLLF,TGTGCCAGCAGGTCTACAGGGGGCAATGAAAAACTGCTTTTT
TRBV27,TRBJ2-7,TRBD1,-,CASSLAQFLTGGIGEQYF,TGTGCCAGCAGTTTGGCTCAGTTTCTGACAGGGGGGATTGGGGAGCAGTACTTC